The text below deals with one T cell receptor beta chain. The data stem from a study of blood T cell repertoires in COVID-19. Repertoires were generated with immunoSEQ multiplex PCR, while TCRdb's copy carries only in-frame clones and drops some. The table has roughly 300,000 clones, roughly 87% seen once. The CDR3 contains 15 residues. Per the germline V gene, CDR1 is SGHRS and CDR2 is YFSETQ. The V segment lost 0 bases and the J segment 8 bases; nucleotides outside the gene matches: 3. This TCR came from a woman under 40 who had recovered from COVID-19. The chain is built from TRBV5-1 and TRBJ2-2; 11 nucleotides match TRBD2. Sequenced: PBMCs or T cells enriched from blood (not recorded which). CDR3: CASSLGLAGKGELFF. In nucleotides, the CDR3 is TGCGCCAGCAGCTTGGGACTAGCGGGGAAAGGGGAGCTGTTTTTT.